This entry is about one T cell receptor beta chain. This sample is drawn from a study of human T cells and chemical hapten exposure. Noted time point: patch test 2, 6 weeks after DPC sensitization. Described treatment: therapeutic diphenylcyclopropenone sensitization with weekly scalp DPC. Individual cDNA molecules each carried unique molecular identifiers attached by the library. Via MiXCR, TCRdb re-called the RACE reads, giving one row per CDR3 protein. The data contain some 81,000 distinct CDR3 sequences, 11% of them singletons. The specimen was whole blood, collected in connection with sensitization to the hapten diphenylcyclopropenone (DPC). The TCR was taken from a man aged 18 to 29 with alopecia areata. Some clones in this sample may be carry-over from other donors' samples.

For the CDR3, the DNA is TGTGCCAGCACCCCGTCCGGGACTAGCGGGGGTAGGGAGACCCAGTACTTC. Protein product: CASTPSGTSGGRETQYF. The chain is built from TRBV7-8 and TRBJ2-5; 14 bases agree with TRBD2. J was trimmed by 5 bases and V by 7 bases; bases with no gene match: 12. Germline values: CDR1 SGHVS, CDR2 FQNEAQ. The CDR3 is 17 amino acids.